This T cell receptor beta chain appears in the sequencing data of a study of blood T cell repertoires in COVID-19. Study-wide background: Some COVID-19 samples were acute and others convalescent; all came from the United States, Italy and Spain. Sources were T cells, B-cell-depleted T cells, or PBMCs; the material itself was cDNA or gDNA.

In the study's own analysis: How many nucleated cells were present was estimated from reference gene primer amplification. Clones were read by immunoSEQ multiplex PCR, and TCRdb kept only the in-frame ones, dropping some. D and trimming come from the DNA, and the V and J calls and clone size come from that table. The sample lists about 140,000 clones; approximately 80% were seen once. This CDR3 is built from 15 residues. V gave up 2 bases and J gave up 2 bases, with 12 bases separating them. The germline CDR1 and CDR2 sequences are MNHNY and SVGAGI (reference sequence). This sequence was found in a woman aged 80 or over in a cohort sampled during active or convalescent COVID-19. This chain links TRBV6-6 with TRBJ1-2; TRBD1 might be the D (6 bases). The sample consisted of peripheral blood. Here the CDR3 reads CASSYPPQGNYGYTF. Here the CDR3 DNA reads TGTGCCAGCAGTTACCCTCCTCAGGGGAACTATGGCTACACCTTC.